This TCR beta chain originates from a study of blood T cell repertoires in COVID-19. Study-level background: Both acute and convalescent COVID-19 samples were obtained from the United States, Italy and Spain. Sample material is recorded as cDNA or gDNA derived from T cells, B-cell-depleted T cells, or PBMCs.

The CDR3 sequence is 14 residues long. Per germline, CDR1 MNHNY and CDR2 SVGAGI (reference sequence). Germline trimming cut 6 bases from V and 4 bases from J; bases unmatched to any gene: 2. Authors' methods: The assay estimated nucleated cells by amplifying reference gene primers. Sequencing used immunoSEQ multiplex PCR; TCRdb keeps in-frame clones, though not all of them. D and trimming come from the DNA, and the V and J calls and clone size come from that table. The table records 140,000 or so clones, more than 75% of them present only once. The sequence was obtained from a man between 60 and 75 years old with acute or convalescent COVID-19. Sequences were obtained from peripheral blood. The rearrangement joins TRBV6-6 to TRBJ2-2; 10 bases are a match to TRBD1. CDR3 sequence reads: CASSGTGATGELFF. For the CDR3, the DNA is TGTGCCAGCAGCGGGACAGGGGCCACCGGGGAGCTGTTTTTT.